The 25 T cell receptor beta chains presented below share a single source sample, sequenced in a study of beta chain features in type 1 diabetes listed by TCRdb under 2018. Libraries were made using the immunoSEQ multiplex PCR assay. All of the isolated RNA was reverse transcribed with the High Capacity cDNA Reverse Transcription Kit, so expressed TCRB transcripts were sequenced. Sourced from immuneACCESS, this table was stored by TCRdb with only in-frame sequences that have V and J called. A share of the clones is absent; for the studies checked, an unresolved V gene accounts for under half, and the remainder has no known explanation. Here the sample has approximately 330,000 clones; approximately 10% occur a single time. Jointly, the top ten make up about 0.014% of the sample. The sample consisted of naive CD4+ T cells from blood. This specimen's cell subset or site label, interpreted: true naive CD4+ T cells. These receptor sequences come from a woman aged 25-40 years in good health.

This clone was seen a few times. CDR3 DNA sequence: TGTGCCAGCATCGGAGGGTGGGGAAGCGGCTACACCTTC. It is translated as CASIGGWGSGYTF. The chain recombines TRBV28 with TRBJ1-2, with D uncertain. Trimming shortened V by 7 bases and J by 8 bases, and 17 bases separated the two germline ends. CDR1 and CDR2 (germline): MDHEN, SYDVKM. The CDR3 is 13 amino acids.

The rearrangement uses TRBV5-6 and TRBJ2-4, with TRBD1 identical over 9 bases. This CDR3 spans 18 amino acids. Per germline, CDR1 SGHDT and CDR2 YYEEEE. V was clipped by 0 bases and J by 2 bases; unmatched bases: 9. CDR3 residues: CASSLVDRGPTSKNIQYF. The DNA for the CDR3 is TGTGCCAGCAGCTTGGTGGACAGGGGCCCTACGTCCAAAAACATTCAGTACTTC. Full variable domain (missing parts from reference TRBV5-6 and TRBJ2-4): DAGVTQSPTHLIKTRGQQVTLRCSPKSGHDTVSWYQQALGQGPQFIFQYYEEEERQRGNFPDRFSGHQFPNYSSELNVNALLLGDSALYLCASSLVDRGPTSKNIQYFGAGTRLSVL.

This clone was detected a few times. The DNA for the CDR3 is TGCGCCAGCAGCCAAGATATTGGGCTAGCGGATGAGCAGTTCTTC. This sequence encodes CASSQDIGLADEQFF. J is TRBJ2-1 and V is TRBV4-3; 7 nucleotides agree with TRBD2. V was clipped by 0 bases and J by 8 bases; unmatched bases: 7. Per germline, CDR1 LGHNA and CDR2 YSLEER. The CDR3 totals 15 residues.

J is TRBJ2-1 and V is TRBV7-9, with no clear D. This CDR3 comprises 15 residues. V lost 6 bases, J lost 3 bases, and 15 bases lay in between. Germline loops: CDR1 SEHNR, CDR2 FQNEAQ (reference sequence). The CDR3 region has the DNA TGTGCCAGCAGTCCGAGGTTAAGTTACTACAATGAGCAGTTCTTC. Its protein product is CASSPRLSYYNEQFF.

DNA for the CDR3: TGCAGCGTTGACGGGGGGGGAGGAGAGACCCAGTACTTC. It codes for CSVDGGGGETQYF. This chain connects TRBV29-1 to TRBJ2-5; the match to TRBD2 covers 8 bases. This CDR3 is built from 13 residues. Germline V lookup: CDR1 SQVTM, CDR2 ANQGSEA. V lost 3 bases and J lost 4; bases outside the gene matches: 4.

This clone was seen more than once but under ten times. The CDR3 reads CASSTLEGSIGGYTF. CDR3 in DNA: TGTGCCAGCAGCACCCTCGAGGGCTCAATTGGGGGCTACACCTTC. This chain joins TRBV9 and TRBJ1-2; D remains ambiguous. Germline-derived CDR1 and CDR2 are SGDLS and YYNGEE. V was trimmed by 4 bases and J by 8 bases, leaving 21 bases between them. The CDR3 runs 15 residues.

This clone turned up a few times. The chain is built from TRBV7-2 and TRBJ1-1; the match to TRBD1 covers 7 bases. The length of the CDR3 is 15 residues. Germline lookup yields CDR1 SGHTA and CDR2 FQGNSA. V lost 5 bases and J lost 4; bases outside the gene matches: 10. The CDR3 nucleotides read TGTGCCAGCAGCCCGGAGACAGGGTTAGGCACTGAAGCTTTCTTT. Amino acid sequence: CASSPETGLGTEAFF.

The sample holds a few counts of this clone. The chain carries TRBV9 and TRBJ1-4; D is uncertain. This CDR3 is built from 15 residues. The germline V gene encodes CDR1 SGDLS and CDR2 YYNGEE. Trimming cost V 4 bases and J 0 bases, with 10 bases left between them. CDR3 residues: CASSPHSATNEKLFF. CDR3 nucleotides: TGTGCCAGCAGCCCTCACAGTGCAACTAATGAAAAACTGTTTTTT.

This clone was counted only a few times. The chain links TRBV15 to TRBJ2-1, with a possible D match to TRBD1 (5 bases). V lost 0 bases and J lost 2, with 14 bases in between. Germline V CDR1 and CDR2: LNHNV, YYDKDF (reference sequence). The CDR3 is 17 amino acids. CDR3 protein: CATSRDWGGSTYNEQFF. Written as DNA, the CDR3 is TGTGCCACCAGCAGAGATTGGGGCGGATCCACCTACAATGAGCAGTTCTTC.

The rearrangement uses TRBV7-9 and TRBJ2-5, with 12 bases identical to TRBD2. Judging by the DNA end, TRBJ2-7 fits better; the J call may be wrong. This CDR3 comprises 15 residues. Per the germline V gene, CDR1 is SEHNR and CDR2 is FQNEAQ (reference sequence). Here the CDR3 reads CASSPLAGGGYEQYF. The CDR3 DNA reads as TGTGCCAGCAGCCCGCTAGCGGGAGGGGGCTACGAGCAGTACTTC.

This clone was seen once. The gene calls are TRBV18 and TRBJ2-7; maybe TRBD1 (5 bases). Trimming cost V 1 base and J 7 bases, with 5 bases left between them. Germline CDR1 KGHSH, CDR2 LQKENI. The CDR3 covers 11 residues. The CDR3, as DNA: TGTGCCAGCTCACCACAGGGGGAGCAGTACTTC. Translating it yields CASSPQGEQYF.

V gene TRBV9 combines with J gene TRBJ1-2; D perhaps matches TRBD1 (5 bases). In germline, CDR1 is SGDLS, CDR2 YYNGEE. Trimming shortened V by 0 bases and J by 8 bases, and 11 bases separated the two germline ends. The CDR3 totals 13 residues. The CDR3 sequence: CASSVAGYGGYTF. The CDR3 DNA is TGTGCCAGCAGCGTAGCAGGGTACGGAGGCTACACCTTC.

The rearrangement joins TRBV7-9 to TRBJ1-1, with D perhaps matching TRBD1 (6 bases). V was trimmed by 2 bases and J by 5 bases, leaving 12 bases between them. CDR1 and CDR2 (germline): SEHNR, FQNEAQ (reference sequence). The CDR3 runs to 14 residues. Here the CDR3 reads CASSLISGETEAFF. The CDR3 DNA reads as TGTGCCAGCAGCTTAATTTCAGGGGAGACTGAAGCTTTCTTT.

This chain connects TRBV7-2 to TRBJ2-1; a weak D match, TRBD2 (6 bases). Germline CDR1 reads SGHTA; CDR2 reads FQGNSA. The CDR3 sequence is 16 residues long. Trimming took 5 bases from V and 4 from J, leaving 18 bases between them. CDR3 sequence: CASSTFGAGFYNEQFF. CDR3 in DNA: TGTGCCAGCAGCACATTTGGGGCGGGGTTTTACAATGAGCAGTTCTTC.

This clone came up a few times. This specimen includes other DNA sequences encoding the same CDR3. The chain uses TRBV14 and TRBJ2-1; 7 bases map to TRBD2. The CDR3 covers 15 residues. From germline, CDR1 is SGHDN and CDR2 FVKESK. V trimming: 3 bases; J trimming: 0 bases; junction bases outside the gene matches: 2. The CDR3 sequence: CASSQSGTSYNEQFF. In nucleotides, the CDR3 is TGTGCCAGCAGCCAGAGCGGGACCTCCTACAATGAGCAGTTCTTC.

This clone showed up just a few times. The DNA for the CDR3 is TGTGCCAGTAGTCCGACAGGGGTTAGCACAGATACGCAGTATTTT. Translation: CASSPTGVSTDTQYF. The chain carries TRBV19 and TRBJ2-3; TRBD1 agrees at 8 bases. From germline, CDR1 is LNHDA and CDR2 SQIVND (reference sequence). With 5 bases clipped from V and 0 bases from J, the junction kept 4 bases outside the gene matches. The CDR3 spans 15 residues.

This clone was counted a few times. This chain joins TRBV5-4 and TRBJ2-7, with 8 nucleotides matching TRBD1. V lost 4 bases and J lost 0; bases outside the gene matches: 9. Germline V lookup: CDR1 SGHNT, CDR2 YYREEE (reference sequence). The CDR3 contains 16 residues. CDR3 in DNA: TGTGCCAGCAGCCCGGGACAGGACTCAAGCTCCTACGAGCAGTACTTC. Residues: CASSPGQDSSSYEQYF.

The chain employs TRBV27 and TRBJ2-7; 8 bases align to TRBD1. The CDR3 is 15 amino acids. Germline V gene data show CDR1 as MNHEY and CDR2 as SMNVEV (reference sequence). The junction had 14 bases not matched to a gene; V was cut back by 10 bases and J by 3 bases. This CDR3 reads CATFGGTGPFYEQYF. The CDR3 region has the DNA TGTGCCACCTTCGGTGGGACAGGACCTTTCTACGAGCAGTACTTC.

The V gene is TRBV18, the J gene TRBJ2-3, with TRBD2 matching 7 bases. The CDR3 is 15 amino acids. Germline lookup yields CDR1 KGHSH and CDR2 LQKENI. V gave up 3 bases and J gave up 1 base; unmatched junction bases: 4. CDR3 in amino acids: CASSPALAGTDTQYF. DNA of the CDR3: TGTGCCAGCTCACCCGCTCTAGCGGGCACAGATACGCAGTATTTT.

This clone was observed a few times. The chain uses TRBV6-6 and TRBJ1-2; 9 positions match TRBD1. Trimming took 6 bases from V and 2 from J; bases not matched to a gene: 7. The CDR3 totals 15 residues. The V gene's germline CDR1 is MNHNY and CDR2 SVGAGI (reference sequence). CDR3 residues: CASSYVGQGNYGYTF. In nucleotides, the CDR3 is TGTGCCAGCAGCTACGTGGGACAGGGAAACTATGGCTACACCTTC.

This clone has a handful of counts. The chain recombines TRBV7-2 with TRBJ2-7; D unclear. V was pared by 5 bases and J by 0 bases, with 5 bases between. Germline CDR1 SGHTA, CDR2 FQGNSA. The CDR3 covers 12 residues. The CDR3 nucleotides are TGTGCCAGCAGCCGGTCCTCCTACGAGCAGTACTTC. This codes for CASSRSSYEQYF.

V is TRBV7-2 and J is TRBJ1-1, with TRBD1 identical over 8 bases. J gave up 0 bases and V 1 base, and 1 base lay outside the gene matches. The CDR3 has 15 amino acids. From germline, CDR1 is SGHTA and CDR2 FQGNSA. The CDR3 protein is CASSLGQGMNTEAFF. The DNA for the CDR3 is TGTGCCAGCAGCTTAGGACAGGGGATGAACACTGAAGCTTTCTTT.

The chain uses TRBV4-3 and TRBJ2-7; 8 bases agree with TRBD2. J lost 5 bases, V lost 4 bases, and 13 bases had no gene match. The CDR3 covers 16 residues. Germline loops: CDR1 LGHNA, CDR2 YSLEER. The CDR3 sequence: CASSLRRGTRDNEQYF. CDR3 coding DNA: TGCGCCAGCAGCCTTCGACGCGGGACTAGGGATAACGAGCAGTACTTC.

This clone occurred a few times. The J gene is TRBJ1-1, the V gene TRBV14, with a weak D call TRBD1 (6 bases). CDR1 is SGHDN and CDR2 is FVKESK in the germline V gene. The CDR3 has 18 amino acids. Trimming left V 0 bases short and J 6 bases short, with 23 bases between. The CDR3 reads CASSQDTSLGGKVAEAFF. The CDR3 bases are TGTGCCAGCAGCCAAGATACTTCCTTAGGGGGTAAGGTCGCTGAAGCTTTCTTT.

There are a few counts of this clone. The V call is TRBV2, the J call TRBJ1-4, with a tentative D call TRBD1 (5 bases). With 6 bases removed from V and 8 bases from J, the gap between germline ends came to 16 bases. CDR1 is SNHLY, CDR2 FYNNEI, per germline. The CDR3 length is 14 residues. CDR3 in DNA: TGTGCCAGCAGGTCAGGGTTGGTTCGGGAAAAACTGTTTTTT. Encoded protein: CASRSGLVREKLFF.